A selection of T cell receptor beta chains follows, all from one sample in a study of T-cell reconstitution after alpha-beta-depleted transplantation in children. TCRdb used MiXCR to reprocess the PCR reads, holding one entry per CDR3 protein. The sample has approximately 490,000 distinct CDR3 sequences, over 9.5% seen once. The material was PBMCs, obtained before TCRalphabeta/CD19-depleted stem cell transplant. Receptor source: a child younger than 10 with inherited bone marrow failure, due to receive a stem cell transplant. Each CDR3 is given without its conserved first and last residue.

J gene: TRBJ2-7
V gene: TRBV10-3
CDR3 protein: AIRSGTYEQY

J gene: TRBJ2-1
V gene: TRBV12-3/TRBV12-4
CDR3 protein: ASSLGTSGDPSYNEQF

J gene: TRBJ1-6
V gene: TRBV11-2
CDR3 protein: ASSLDRPSPLH

J gene: TRBJ2-7
V gene: TRBV28
CDR3 protein: ASSLPLRGPIQYEQY

J gene: TRBJ2-7
V gene: TRBV4-2
CDR3 protein: ASSHPKSGVGTYEQY

J gene: TRBJ2-6
V gene: TRBV25-1
CDR3 protein: ASRGAGANVLT

J gene: TRBJ2-7
V gene: TRBV5-1
CDR3 protein: ASSLIFGDRITYEQY

J gene: TRBJ1-1
V gene: TRBV29-1
CDR3 protein: SDEGGMNTEAF

J gene: TRBJ2-1
V gene: TRBV4-3
CDR3 protein: ASSQDNDASNEQF

J gene: TRBJ2-1
V gene: TRBV9
CDR3 protein: ASSPPTGRAYNEQF

J gene: TRBJ1-5
V gene: TRBV7-8
CDR3 protein: ASSRLGGTGNQPQH

J gene: TRBJ2-3
V gene: TRBV28
CDR3 protein: ASSPTGFTDTQY

J gene: TRBJ2-3
V gene: TRBV9
CDR3 protein: ASSVQGAGTDTQY

J gene: TRBJ2-2
V gene: TRBV4-3
CDR3 protein: ASSQDGIYPANTGELF

J gene: TRBJ2-7
V gene: TRBV12-3/TRBV12-4
CDR3 protein: ASSLSAGTGVEQY

J gene: TRBJ2-7
V gene: TRBV4-2
CDR3 protein: ASSPGRGPYEQY

J gene: TRBJ2-1
V gene: TRBV2
CDR3 protein: ASSEGGRSYNEQF

J gene: TRBJ1-4
V gene: TRBV20-1
CDR3 protein: SARWFSGEKLF

J gene: TRBJ1-1
V gene: TRBV6-5
CDR3 protein: ASSYSRTGRAF

J gene: TRBJ2-7
V gene: TRBV24-1
CDR3 protein: ATSDASRSADEQY

J gene: TRBJ2-1
V gene: TRBV9
CDR3 protein: ASSVGQAGDEQF

J gene: TRBJ2-7
V gene: TRBV7-9
CDR3 protein: ASSRTLAGGSYEQY

J gene: TRBJ1-5
V gene: TRBV19
CDR3 protein: ASSSTGFNQPQH

J gene: TRBJ2-5
V gene: TRBV29-1
CDR3 protein: SVLSGNQETQY

J gene: TRBJ2-1
V gene: TRBV5-4
CDR3 protein: ASSFLADNTNEQF

J gene: TRBJ2-1
V gene: TRBV6-1
CDR3 protein: ASRRRDLAGGNNEQF